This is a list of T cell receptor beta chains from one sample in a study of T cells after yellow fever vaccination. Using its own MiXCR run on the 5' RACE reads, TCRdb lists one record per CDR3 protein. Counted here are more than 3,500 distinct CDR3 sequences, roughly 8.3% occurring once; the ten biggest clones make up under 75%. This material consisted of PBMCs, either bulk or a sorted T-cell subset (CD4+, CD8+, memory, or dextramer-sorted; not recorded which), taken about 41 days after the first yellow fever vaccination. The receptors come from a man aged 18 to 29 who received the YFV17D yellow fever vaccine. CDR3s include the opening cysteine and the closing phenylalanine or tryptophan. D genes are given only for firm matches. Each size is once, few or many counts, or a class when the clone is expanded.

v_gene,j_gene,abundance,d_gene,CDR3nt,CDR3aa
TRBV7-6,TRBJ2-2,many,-,TGTGCCAGCAGCTCGGGGACTAACACCGGGGAGCTGTTTTTT,CASSSGTNTGELFF
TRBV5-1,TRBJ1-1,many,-,TGCGCCAGCAGCTGGGGACCTCTCCAGGTAGGCACTGAAGCTTTCTTT,CASSWGPLQVGTEAFF
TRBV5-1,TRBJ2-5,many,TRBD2,TGCGCCAGCAGCCTAGCGGGGGCGTGGGAGACCCAGTACTTC,CASSLAGAWETQYF
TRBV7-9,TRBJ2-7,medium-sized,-,TGTGCCAGCAGCCCCCGTCCCCACGAGCAGTACTTC,CASSPRPHEQYF
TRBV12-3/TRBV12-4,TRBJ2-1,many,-,TGTGCCAGCGGAAGTGCAGGGTTTTACAATGAGCAGTTCTTC,CASGSAGFYNEQFF
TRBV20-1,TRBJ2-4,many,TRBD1,TGCAGTGCTATAGGAGGGACCTACAGGGGGTTTAGGAAAAACATTCAGTACTTC,CSAIGGTYRGFRKNIQYF
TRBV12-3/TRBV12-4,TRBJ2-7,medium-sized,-,TGTGCCAGCAGTGCTGACTCTGCCTACGAGCAGTACTTC,CASSADSAYEQYF
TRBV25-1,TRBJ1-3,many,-,TGTGCCAGCAGCCCCGGCCATACTGGAAACACCATATATTTT,CASSPGHTGNTIYF
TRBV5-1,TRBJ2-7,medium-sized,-,TGCGCCAGCAGGAATCCCCGGAGCTCCTACGAGCAGTACTTC,CASRNPRSSYEQYF
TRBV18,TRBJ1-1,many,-,TGTGCCAGCTCACCTCCCGGGAACACTGAAGCTTTCTTT,CASSPPGNTEAFF
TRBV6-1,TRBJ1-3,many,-,TGTGCCTCCGGGGGCGAACTCTCTGGAAACACCATATATTTT,CASGGELSGNTIYF
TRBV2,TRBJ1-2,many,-,TGTGCCAGCAGTCTCGTTTCCGGGGACTATGGCTACACCTTC,CASSLVSGDYGYTF
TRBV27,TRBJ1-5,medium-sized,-,TGTGCCAGCAGCCCAACAGGGTTTAGCAATCAGCCCCAGCATTTT,CASSPTGFSNQPQHF
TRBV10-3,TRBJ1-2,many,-,TGTGCCATCAGTGAGGACCTGGGGCACGCGGCATTTTACGGCTACACCTTC,CAISEDLGHAAFYGYTF
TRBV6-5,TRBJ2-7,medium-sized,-,TGTGCCAGCAGTTACTACCCACGCTTCTACGAGCAGTACTTC,CASSYYPRFYEQYF
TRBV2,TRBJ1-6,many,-,TGTGCCAGCACCGGACTGGAAAATTCACCCCTCCACTTT,CASTGLENSPLHF
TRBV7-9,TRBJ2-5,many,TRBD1,TGTGCCAGCAGCCCCGGACCGGGACAGCGCCAAGAGACCCAGTACTTC,CASSPGPGQRQETQYF
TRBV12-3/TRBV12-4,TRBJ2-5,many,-,TGTGCCAGCAGTAATGGGGCAGCTCAAGAGACCCAGTACTTC,CASSNGAAQETQYF
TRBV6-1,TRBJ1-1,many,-,TGTGCCAGCAGTGAAGGACCGATGGGGGCTGAAGCTTTCTTT,CASSEGPMGAEAFF
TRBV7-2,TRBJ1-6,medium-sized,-,TGTGCCAGCAGCCCTCTACATAATTCACCCCTCCACTTT,CASSPLHNSPLHF
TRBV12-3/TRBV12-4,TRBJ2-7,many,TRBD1,TGTGCCAGCAGTCCCCAGGGGACAGGGGCATACGAGCAGTACTTC,CASSPQGTGAYEQYF
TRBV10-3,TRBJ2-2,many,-,TGTGCCATCAGTGAGCCAACAGCGAACACCGGGGAGCTGTTTTTT,CAISEPTANTGELFF
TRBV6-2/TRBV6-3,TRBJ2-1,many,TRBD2,TGTGCCAGCAGCCTCCGACTAGCAGCTTACAATGAGCAGTTCTTC,CASSLRLAAYNEQFF
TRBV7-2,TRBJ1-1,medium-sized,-,TGTGCCAGCAGCCCGTCAGGGTGGGACACTGAAGCTTTCTTT,CASSPSGWDTEAFF
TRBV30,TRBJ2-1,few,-,TGTGCCATGAGCCCCGGGCTACGGCACAATGAGCAGTTCTTC,CAMSPGLRHNEQFF
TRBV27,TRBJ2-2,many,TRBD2,TGTGCCAGCAGTTTACTTATAGCGGGGGGGCAAGGCGGGGAGCTGTTTTTT,CASSLLIAGGQGGELFF
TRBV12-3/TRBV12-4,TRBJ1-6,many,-,TGTGCCAGCAGTACCCCGAGAGCTCTCCATAATTCACCCCTCCACTTT,CASSTPRALHNSPLHF
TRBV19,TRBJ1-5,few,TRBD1,TGTGCCAGCAGACAGGGGGGGGGTCAGCCCCAGCATTTT,CASRQGGGQPQHF
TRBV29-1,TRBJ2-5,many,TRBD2,TGCAGCGTTGAAGATCTCCATCGGGGGGACTTCTGGCACCAGTACTTC,CSVEDLHRGDFWHQYF
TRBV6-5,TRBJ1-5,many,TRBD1,TGTGCCAGCAGCCGTCCGGACAGGGGAAATCAGCCCCAGCATTTT,CASSRPDRGNQPQHF
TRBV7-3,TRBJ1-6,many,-,TGTGCCAGCAGGTTGCAGGGTGCCCTCTATAATTCACCCCTCCACTTT,CASRLQGALYNSPLHF
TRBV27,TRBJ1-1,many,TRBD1,TGTGCCAGCAGTTTAACAGGGGACGAGGGGACTGAAGCTTTCTTT,CASSLTGDEGTEAFF
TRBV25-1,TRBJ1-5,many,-,TGTGCCAGCAGTGACCGGGCCTGGGACAGCAATCAGCCCCAGCATTTT,CASSDRAWDSNQPQHF
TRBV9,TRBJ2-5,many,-,TGTGCCAGCAGCGTAGAGGCAAGGGCGGAGACCCAGTACTTC,CASSVEARAETQYF
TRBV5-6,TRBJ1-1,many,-,TGTGCCAGCAGCTTGGCACCTACCGAAGCTTTCTTT,CASSLAPTEAFF
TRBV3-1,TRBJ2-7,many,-,TGTGCCAGCAGCCAAGATCTCCGCCGGCCTTCCTACGAGCAGTACTTC,CASSQDLRRPSYEQYF
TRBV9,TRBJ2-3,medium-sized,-,TGTGCCAGCAGCGTAGCGGGACGCGGCACAGATACGCAGTATTTT,CASSVAGRGTDTQYF
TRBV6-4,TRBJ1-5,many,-,TGTGCCATCGTGGGGGCTAGCGATCAGCCCCAGCATTTT,CAIVGASDQPQHF
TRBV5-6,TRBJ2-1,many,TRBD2,TGTGCCAGCAGCTTGTCGGGACTAAATGAGCAGTTCTTC,CASSLSGLNEQFF
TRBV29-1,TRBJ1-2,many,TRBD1,TGCAGCGTTGAAGATTTCCCGAACACGGGACAGGGGATCCAAGGCTACACCTTC,CSVEDFPNTGQGIQGYTF
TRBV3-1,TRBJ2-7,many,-,TGTGCCAGCAGCCGGGGGACAACTGTCTCCTACGAGCAGTACTTC,CASSRGTTVSYEQYF